The 27 T cell receptor beta chains presented below share a single source sample, sequenced in a study of blood T cell repertoires in COVID-19. Sequencing used immunoSEQ multiplex PCR; TCRdb keeps in-frame clones, though not all of them. This sample has around 100,000 clones, with approximately 92% found just once. Sequenced sample: peripheral blood. The receptor source for this set is a man aged 18-30 years with acute or convalescent COVID-19.

This clone came up once. V and J are TRBV15 and TRBJ2-3; TRBD1 matches at 10 bases. The CDR3 spans 15 residues. Losses at the gene ends were 0 bases for V and 6 bases for J; bases not matched to a gene: 3. Germline-derived CDR1 and CDR2 are LNHNV and YYDKDF (reference sequence). CDR3 region: CATSRDTGQGDTQYF. The CDR3 bases are TGTGCCACCAGCAGAGATACGGGACAGGGGGATACGCAGTATTTT.

The gene calls are TRBV4-1 and TRBJ1-2, with D tentatively TRBD1 (6 bases). The V gene's germline CDR1 is MGHRA and CDR2 YSYEKL. V lost 3 bases, J lost 4 bases, and 12 bases lay in between. The CDR3 totals 14 residues. CDR3 in DNA: TGCGCCAGCAGCCATACAGGGTCACTCTATGGCTACACCTTC. This encodes CASSHTGSLYGYTF.

J is TRBJ1-1 and V is TRBV18; D may be TRBD1 (6 bases). Trimming took 3 bases from V and 0 from J, leaving 26 bases between them. The CDR3 has 20 amino acids. Germline lookup yields CDR1 KGHSH and CDR2 LQKENI. CDR3 sequence reads: CASSPLPGGAYRGMNTEAFF. As DNA, the CDR3 is TGTGCCAGCTCACCCCTACCCGGGGGGGCCTATAGGGGCATGAACACTGAAGCTTTCTTT. The full variable domain, completed using reference TRBV18 and TRBJ1-1, is NAGVMQNPRHLVRRRGQEARLRCSPMKGHSHVYWYRQLPEEGLKFMVYLQKENIIDESGMPKERFSAEFPKEGPSILRIQQVVRGDSAAYFCASSPLPGGAYRGMNTEAFFGQGTRLTVV.

J is TRBJ1-2 and V is TRBV5-6; D not resolved. Trimming took 6 bases from V and 7 from J, leaving 10 bases between them. The germline V gene has CDR1 SGHDT and CDR2 YYEEEE. CDR3 length equals 11 residues. The DNA for the CDR3 is TGTGCCAGCACCAAAGGCGGTGGCTACACCTTC. This codes for CASTKGGGYTF.

This clone was observed a few times. The V gene is TRBV18, the J gene TRBJ1-2, with D uncertain. With 3 bases removed from V and 6 bases from J, the gap between germline ends came to 11 bases. There are 13 residues in the CDR3. The germline V gene encodes CDR1 KGHSH and CDR2 LQKENI. The CDR3 reads CASSPEGTHGYTF. The CDR3 DNA sequence: TGTGCCAGCTCACCGGAGGGCACCCATGGCTACACCTTC.

The chain carries TRBV5-4 and TRBJ2-5, with D possibly being TRBD2 (6 bases). In germline, CDR1 is SGHNT, CDR2 YYREEE (reference sequence). CDR3 length: 15 residues. Trimming removed 4 bases from V and 2 bases from J, with 15 bases in between. The CDR3 nucleotides read TGTGCCAGCAGCGGGTGGGGGGACTTGCAAGAGACCCAGTACTTC. Translation gives CASSGWGDLQETQYF.

The chain carries TRBV9 and TRBJ1-4; TRBD1 matches 7 bases. CDR1 and CDR2 from the germline V gene are SGDLS and YYNGEE. V lost 3 bases, J lost 7 bases, and 6 bases stayed unmatched. The CDR3 has 14 amino acids. The CDR3 region is CASSATGMGEKLFF. The CDR3 DNA sequence: TGTGCCAGCAGCGCGACAGGGATGGGTGAAAAACTGTTTTTT.

The V gene is TRBV3-1 (or the pseudogene TRBV3-2), the J gene TRBJ1-2; 7 nucleotides match TRBD1. Trimming cost V 5 bases and J 5 bases; bases outside gene matches: 11. The length of the CDR3 is 15 residues. CDR1 is LGHDT and CDR2 is YNNKEL in the germline V gene (reference sequence). DNA for the CDR3: TGTGCCAGCAGCGACTACGGGACAGCCTTATATGGCTACACCTTC. Its translation is CASSDYGTALYGYTF.

The chain uses TRBV5-1 and TRBJ2-7, with TRBD2 matching 11 bases. Germline CDR1 SGHRS, CDR2 YFSETQ. The CDR3 has 18 amino acids. V trimming: 1 base; J trimming: 2 bases; junction bases outside the gene matches: 11. Here the CDR3 DNA reads TGCGCCAGCAGCTTGCAACTAGCGGGAGAATTATCCCCCTACGAGCAGTACTTC. Translated, it gives CASSLQLAGELSPYEQYF.

The chain combines TRBV6-5 with TRBJ2-3; 7 bases agree with TRBD2. Germline trimming cut 6 bases from V and 1 base from J; bases unmatched to any gene: 1. Germline V gene data show CDR1 as MNHEY and CDR2 as SVGAGI. This CDR3 contains 13 residues. The CDR3 DNA sequence: TGTGCCAGCAGGGCGGGGGGCACAGATACGCAGTATTTT. The encoded protein is CASRAGGTDTQYF.

The chain couples TRBV13 to TRBJ1-5; 7 nucleotides agree with TRBD1. V lost 0 bases, J lost 0 bases, and 2 bases stayed unmatched. CDR1 is PRHDT, CDR2 FYEKMQ, per germline (reference sequence). The CDR3 spans 16 residues. The CDR3, as DNA: TGTGCCAGCAGCTTAGGCAGGGGGGCTAGCAATCAGCCCCAGCATTTT. The encoded protein is CASSLGRGASNQPQHF.

The gene calls are TRBV25-1 and TRBJ1-6; 8 positions match TRBD1. The CDR3 extends over 14 amino acids. Germline CDR1 is MGHDK and CDR2 is SYGVNS. The junction had 4 bases not matched to a gene; V was cut back by 7 bases and J by 5 bases. The CDR3 DNA is TGTGCCAGCACCCCGACAGGGGATAATTCACCCCTCCACTTT. It codes for CASTPTGDNSPLHF. Complete variable domain (other parts from reference TRBV25-1 and TRBJ1-6): EADIYQTPRYLVIGTGKKITLECSQTMGHDKMYWYQQDPGMELHLIHYSYGVNSTEKGDLSSESTVSRIRTEHFPLTLESARPSHTSQYLCASTPTGDNSPLHFGNGTRLTVT.

This chain links TRBV19 with TRBJ1-2, with 7 bases that match TRBD1. V dropped 5 bases and J dropped 0; count of bases not matched to a gene: 12. This CDR3 contains 17 residues. Germline V CDR1 and CDR2: LNHDA, SQIVND (reference sequence). The CDR3 coding sequence is TGTGCCAGTAGTCTTGGGACAGTCCGAGGAGCTAACTATGGCTACACCTTC. The encoded protein is CASSLGTVRGANYGYTF. The full variable domain, with the rest looked up from reference TRBV19 and TRBJ1-2, is DGGITQSPKYLFRKEGQNVTLSCEQNLNHDAMYWYRQDPGQGLRLIYYSQIVNDFQKGDIAEGYSVSREKKESFPLTVTSAQKNPTAFYLCASSLGTVRGANYGYTFGSGTRLTVV.

V and J are TRBV27 and TRBJ1-5; 7 nucleotides match TRBD1. Germline V gene data show CDR1 as MNHEY and CDR2 as SMNVEV (reference sequence). V was pared by 5 bases and J by 6 bases, with 10 bases of the junction left unmatched. The CDR3 is made up of 15 amino acids. CDR3: CASSPLTGVGQPQHF. CDR3 sequence (DNA): TGTGCCAGCAGTCCCCTCACAGGGGTCGGTCAGCCCCAGCATTTT.

The chain employs TRBV5-1 and TRBJ2-3, with 9 bases identical to TRBD2. From germline, CDR1 is SGHRS and CDR2 YFSETQ. The trim removed 7 bases at V and 3 bases at J, leaving 3 bases unmatched. The CDR3 is 13 amino acids. The CDR3 loop reads CASALAGTDTQYF. The DNA for the CDR3 is TGCGCCAGCGCTCTAGCGGGAACAGATACGCAGTATTTT.

V and J are TRBV7-6 and TRBJ2-1, with D perhaps TRBD1 (6 bases). The CDR3 is made up of 16 amino acids. Trimming pared 3 bases from V and 12 bases from J, leaving 24 bases between. CDR1 is SGHVS and CDR2 is FNYEAQ in the germline V gene. CDR3 amino acids: CASSFRTGTPPLVQFF. The CDR3 DNA reads as TGTGCCAGCAGCTTTCGGACCGGGACACCCCCTTTGGTGCAGTTCTTC.

This clone was seen only once. The J gene is TRBJ1-1, the V gene TRBV2; D possibly corresponds to TRBD1 (6 bases). V was pared by 8 bases and J by 1 base, with 11 bases between. Germline values: CDR1 SNHLY, CDR2 FYNNEI. This CDR3 region has 13 residues. The CDR3 loop reads CASLMGQNTEAFF. In nucleotides, the CDR3 is TGTGCCAGCCTAATGGGACAGAACACTGAAGCTTTCTTT.

V usage is TRBV19 and J usage is TRBJ1-5; D remains unclear. Trimming left V 6 bases short and J 7 bases short, with 13 bases between. The CDR3 totals 13 residues. Germline CDR1 and CDR2: LNHDA and SQIVND (reference sequence). The CDR3 sequence is CASSLQVDQPQHF. Written as DNA, the CDR3 is TGTGCCAGTAGCCTTCAGGTCGACCAGCCCCAGCATTTT.

The rearrangement links TRBV5-1 to TRBJ2-1; 9 bases map to TRBD2. With V trimmed by 0 bases and J by 4 bases, 2 bases remained unmatched. The CDR3 has 15 residues. Germline V gene lookup returns CDR1 SGHRS and CDR2 YFSETQ. This chain's CDR3 is CASSLASGDYNEQFF. CDR3 nucleotide sequence: TGCGCCAGCAGCTTGGCTAGCGGGGATTACAATGAGCAGTTCTTC.

V usage is TRBV12-5 and J usage is TRBJ1-2; 9 bases match TRBD1. The CDR3 contains 14 residues. After removal of 6 bases from V and 2 bases from J, the junction contained 4 bases not matched to a gene. Germline CDR1 LGHNT, CDR2 FRNRAP. This CDR3 reads CASGLGTGNYGYTF. The CDR3 DNA is TGTGCTAGTGGCCTAGGGACAGGGAACTATGGCTACACCTTC.

The chain recombines TRBV15 with TRBJ1-1; 8 nucleotides align to TRBD1. CDR1 and CDR2 from the germline V gene are LNHNV and YYDKDF (reference sequence). V gave up 6 bases and J gave up 11 bases; unmatched junction bases: 11. This CDR3 comprises 13 residues. This CDR3 reads CATSSDRGMRAFF. The CDR3 DNA follows: TGTGCCACCAGTAGCGACAGGGGCATGAGGGCTTTCTTT.

The CDR3 reads CASSSWTGYEQFF. As DNA, the CDR3 is TGTGCCAGCAGCTCCTGGACAGGGTATGAGCAGTTCTTC. The chain is built from TRBV6-5 and TRBJ2-1, with TRBD1 matching 8 bases. The CDR3 covers 13 residues. Germline V CDR1 and CDR2: MNHEY, SVGAGI. V shed 6 bases, J shed 8 bases, and the junction held 6 bases outside the gene matches.

The chain employs TRBV27 and TRBJ2-7, with no clear D. V was cut by 9 bases and J by 2 bases, with 14 bases left in between. The CDR3 has 13 residues. The germline gives CDR1 MNHEY, CDR2 SMNVEV (reference sequence). As DNA, the CDR3 is TGTGCCAGTAGAAGACATATGGCCTACGAGCAGTACTTC. Its translation is CASRRHMAYEQYF.

The J gene is TRBJ2-1, the V gene TRBV19, with 7 bases identical to TRBD1. Trimming removed 4 bases from V and 9 bases from J; junction bases left unmatched: 6. The CDR3 spans 13 residues. Germline CDR1 LNHDA, CDR2 SQIVND (reference sequence). CDR3 nucleotides: TGTGCCAGTAGTAACAGGGGACGGAGTGAGCAGTTCTTC. Translating gives CASSNRGRSEQFF.

This chain joins TRBV2 and TRBJ2-6; a weak D match, TRBD1 (5 bases). V lost 9 bases and J lost 0, with 12 bases in between. The CDR3 contains 15 residues. From germline, CDR1 is SNHLY and CDR2 FYNNEI. The CDR3 DNA follows: TGTGCCAGTAGAGACAGCGCCTCTGGGGCCAACGTCCTGACTTTC. Its translation: CASRDSASGANVLTF.

The chain employs TRBV19 and TRBJ2-1; D perhaps matches TRBD2 (5 bases). With 6 bases removed from V and 0 bases from J, the gap between germline ends came to 18 bases. The CDR3 sequence is 17 residues long. Germline V lookup: CDR1 LNHDA, CDR2 SQIVND (reference sequence). In DNA, the CDR3 is TGTGCCAGTAGCGGTAGCGCGAGCCGGAGCTCCTACAATGAGCAGTTCTTC. Translating it yields CASSGSASRSSYNEQFF.

This rearrangement joins TRBV27 to TRBJ2-1; 9 bases are a match to TRBD1. Germline V gene sequence: CDR1 MNHEY, CDR2 SMNVEV (reference sequence). After removal of 4 bases from V and 7 bases from J, the junction contained 8 bases not matched to a gene. CDR3 length equals 15 residues. The CDR3 DNA is TGTGCCAGCAGTTCAGAAAACAGGGGGCGGAATGAGCAGTTCTTC. Its protein product is CASSSENRGRNEQFF.